What follows are 24 T cell receptor beta chains derived from one specimen sequenced in a study of cytomegalovirus exposure and HLA in healthy donors. The PCR ran on 60 Vbeta and 13 Jbeta primers. Profiling relied on immunoSEQ multiplex PCR, and the TCRdb table lists in-frame clones only, not all of them. Of roughly 150,000 clones detected, almost 80% appear once; the ten largest clones hold about 1.3%. Sequencing was performed on PBMCs. The receptors derive from a man younger than 40 in good health and CMV-seronegative.

This rearrangement joins TRBV7-2 to TRBJ1-1; the D gene is possibly TRBD1 (5 bases). This CDR3 spans 15 amino acids. Trimming took 2 bases from V and 3 from J, leaving 13 bases between them. Germline V gene lookup returns CDR1 SGHTA and CDR2 FQGNSA. In nucleotides, the CDR3 is TGTGCCAGCAGCTTATATTCAGGGCTCTACACTGAAGCTTTCTTT. Protein sequence: CASSLYSGLYTEAFF.

This sequence joins TRBV18 and TRBJ2-5; tentatively, D is TRBD1 (6 bases). This CDR3 contains 17 residues. The germline CDR1 and CDR2 sequences are KGHSH and LQKENI. Trimming stripped 1 base from V and 5 bases from J, with 20 bases between. The CDR3 loop is CASSPQGSIERGETQYF. The CDR3, as DNA: TGTGCCAGCTCACCACAGGGTTCCATCGAGAGGGGGGAGACCCAGTACTTC.

The rearrangement links TRBV7-2 to TRBJ1-1; 8 nucleotides line up with TRBD1. Germline V gene data show CDR1 as SGHTA and CDR2 as FQGNSA. CDR3 length equals 15 residues. V lost 5 bases, J lost 2 bases, and 7 bases stayed unmatched. CDR3 DNA: TGTGCCAGCAGCGCCCAGGGGGCGAGAAACACTGAAGCTTTCTTT. Protein: CASSAQGARNTEAFF.

The rearrangement links TRBV7-9 to TRBJ2-7; maybe TRBD1 (6 bases). The V gene lost 7 bases and the J gene lost 3 bases, with 16 bases spanning the gap. The CDR3 totals 14 residues. From germline, CDR1 is SEHNR and CDR2 FQNEAQ (reference sequence). In DNA, the CDR3 is TGTGCCAGCAATAAGACAGGAGAATTCTACGAGCAGTACTTC. This codes for CASNKTGEFYEQYF.

The rearrangement uses TRBV27 and TRBJ1-4, with a tentative D call TRBD1 (6 bases). This CDR3 contains 13 residues. The V end lost 4 bases, the J end lost 3 bases, and 6 bases lay between the germline ends. Germline CDR1 reads MNHEY; CDR2 reads SMNVEV (reference sequence). CDR3 region: CASSWTANEKLFF. The CDR3 DNA reads as TGTGCCAGCAGTTGGACAGCTAATGAAAAACTGTTTTTT.

The chain links TRBV18 to TRBJ2-7; TRBD1 might be the D (7 bases). Germline V gene lookup returns CDR1 KGHSH and CDR2 LQKENI. V was shortened by 3 bases and J by 3 bases, with 12 bases between the two germline ends. The CDR3 contains 14 residues. This chain's CDR3 is CASSPPGGYYEQYF. The CDR3 DNA is TGTGCCAGCTCACCTCCAGGGGGGTACTACGAGCAGTACTTC.

This rearrangement joins TRBV4-3 to TRBJ1-2; possible D gene TRBD1, 6 bases. V was cut by 4 bases and J by 4 bases, with 19 bases left in between. CDR3 length: 16 residues. Looked up from germline, CDR1 is LGHNA and CDR2 is YSLEER. CDR3 nucleotides: TGCGCCAGCAGCCCTCAAGGGGGAACCCTAGGCTATGGCTACACCTTC. Protein product: CASSPQGGTLGYGYTF.

The chain joins TRBV6-4 to TRBJ1-1; TRBD1 matches at 7 bases. With 3 bases clipped from V and 1 base from J, the junction kept 5 bases outside the gene matches. The germline CDR1 and CDR2 sequences are MRHNA and SNTAGT. There are 15 residues in the CDR3. This chain's CDR3 is CASSETRGRNTEAFF. The CDR3 nucleotides read TGTGCCAGCAGTGAAACCAGGGGGAGGAACACTGAAGCTTTCTTT.

The gene calls are TRBV7-2 and TRBJ2-7; 11 bases are a match to TRBD2. CDR3 length: 14 amino acids. Germline assignment: CDR1 SGHTA and CDR2 FQGNSA. V was pared by 2 bases and J by 6 bases, with 3 bases of the junction left unmatched. The CDR3 DNA reads TGTGCCAGCAGCTTATTAGCGGGGGGGCCCGAGCAGTACTTC. Its translation is CASSLLAGGPEQYF.

This sequence joins TRBV7-9 and TRBJ2-7; tentative D call: TRBD2 (5 bases). Germline loops: CDR1 SEHNR, CDR2 FQNEAQ (reference sequence). The ends were cut back, 8 bases at V and 1 base at J, with 15 bases in the middle. The CDR3 totals 14 residues. CDR3 amino acids: CASSGSGESYEQYF. The CDR3 DNA sequence: TGTGCCAGCTCTGGGAGTGGAGAGTCCTACGAGCAGTACTTC. The full variable domain, rest sourced from reference TRBV7-9 and TRBJ2-7, is DTGVSQNPRHKITKRGQNVTFRCDPISEHNRLYWYRQTLGQGPEFLTYFQNEAQLEKSRLLSDRFSAERPKGSFSTLEIQRTEQGDSAMYLCASSGSGESYEQYFGPGTRLTVT.

The chain recombines TRBV5-1 with TRBJ1-2; D ambiguous. The CDR3 runs to 15 residues. V was pared by 3 bases and J by 3 bases, with 15 bases between. Germline CDR1 reads SGHRS; CDR2 reads YFSETQ. CDR3 nucleotides: TGCGCCAGCAGCTCGATAGGTGGCGCGGACTATGGCTACACCTTC. Amino acid sequence: CASSSIGGADYGYTF.

The rearrangement joins TRBV18 to TRBJ2-1, with 10 bases lining up with TRBD1. V was pared by 6 bases and J by 2 bases, with 7 bases of the junction left unmatched. From germline, CDR1 is KGHSH and CDR2 LQKENI. This CDR3 comprises 16 residues. In DNA, the CDR3 is TGTGCCAGCTCGGGGACCGGGACAGGGGCCTACAATGAGCAGTTCTTC. Translated, it gives CASSGTGTGAYNEQFF.

V usage is TRBV28 and J usage is TRBJ1-6; 8 bases fit TRBD1. V lost 5 bases, J lost 12 bases, and 9 bases stayed unmatched. Germline V CDR1 and CDR2: MDHEN, SYDVKM. There are 14 residues in the CDR3. This CDR3 is CASSPPPGGEPLHF. The DNA for the CDR3 is TGTGCCAGCAGTCCTCCGCCAGGGGGCGAACCCCTCCACTTT. Complete variable domain (other parts from reference TRBV28 and TRBJ1-6): DVKVTQSSRYLVKRTGEKVFLECVQDMDHENMFWYRQDPGLGLRLIYFSYDVKMKEKGDIPEGYSVSREKKERFSLILESASTNQTSMYLCASSPPPGGEPLHFGNGTRLTVT.

The gene calls are TRBV4-3 and TRBJ2-5; D is possibly TRBD2 (6 bases). Germline loops: CDR1 LGHNA, CDR2 YSLEER. The V and J ends lost 0 bases and 0 bases respectively, with 11 bases between them. This CDR3 region has 16 residues. This chain's CDR3 is CASSQDRGGHQETQYF. CDR3 coding DNA: TGCGCCAGCAGCCAAGATAGGGGAGGCCACCAAGAGACCCAGTACTTC.

This rearrangement joins TRBV7-6 to TRBJ1-1; tentatively, D is TRBD1 (6 bases). CDR1 SGHVS and CDR2 FNYEAQ come from the germline V gene. CDR3 length: 13 residues. The V end was cut by 4 bases, the J end by 10 bases, with 16 bases between. The CDR3: CASSSKEQGRAFF. The CDR3 DNA sequence: TGTGCCAGCAGCTCTAAAGAACAGGGACGAGCTTTCTTT.

This clone was seen a handful of times. J is TRBJ1-2 and V is TRBV28; 9 bases match TRBD1. Per germline, CDR1 MDHEN and CDR2 SYDVKM. V shed 6 bases, J shed 4 bases, and the junction held 6 bases outside the gene matches. CDR3 length equals 14 residues. The CDR3 nucleotides read TGTGCCAGCAGCCCGACAGGGGGTGTCTATGGCTACACCTTC. Residues: CASSPTGGVYGYTF.

This rearrangement joins TRBV14 to TRBJ2-7; tentatively, D is TRBD2 (5 bases). Germline assignment: CDR1 SGHDN and CDR2 FVKESK. The CDR3 contains 12 residues. Trimming stripped 4 bases from V and 5 bases from J, with 9 bases between. The DNA of the CDR3 is TGTGCCAGCAGCCCCGGACTGCACGAGCAGTACTTC. Protein: CASSPGLHEQYF.

This clone has more than one count but fewer than ten. J is TRBJ1-6 and V is TRBV28; 8 bases align to TRBD1. The V gene end was trimmed by 8 bases and the J gene end by 10 bases; junction bases not matched to a gene: 10. Germline CDR1 is MDHEN and CDR2 is SYDVKM. The CDR3 spans 14 residues. The CDR3 is CASFTSRGRSPLHF. CDR3 nucleotide sequence: TGTGCCAGCTTCACTTCCAGGGGGCGGTCACCCCTCCACTTT. The variable domain in full, completed from reference TRBV28 and TRBJ1-6, reads DVKVTQSSRYLVKRTGEKVFLECVQDMDHENMFWYRQDPGLGLRLIYFSYDVKMKEKGDIPEGYSVSREKKERFSLILESASTNQTSMYLCASFTSRGRSPLHFGNGTRLTVT.

The chain joins TRBV7-2 to TRBJ2-3; possible D gene TRBD2, 5 bases. Germline-derived CDR1 and CDR2 are SGHTA and FQGNSA. This CDR3 contains 14 residues. Trimming removed 5 bases from V and 2 bases from J, with 11 bases in between. As DNA, the CDR3 is TGTGCCAGCAGCCTAGGACGGGACACAGATACGCAGTATTTT. This gives the protein CASSLGRDTDTQYF.

V and J are TRBV4-2 and TRBJ2-7, with 9 bases aligning to TRBD1. CDR1 and CDR2 (germline): LGHNA, YNFKEQ. The trim removed 4 bases at V and 0 bases at J, leaving 10 bases unmatched. The CDR3 has 17 residues. The CDR3 sequence: CASSLEQGAFTSYEQYF. As DNA, the CDR3 is TGTGCCAGCAGCCTCGAACAGGGGGCCTTTACCTCCTACGAGCAGTACTTC.

The chain links TRBV5-1 to TRBJ1-4; the D is unclear. This CDR3 region has 14 residues. V was shortened by 0 bases and J by 0 bases, with 3 bases between the two germline ends. Germline values: CDR1 SGHRS, CDR2 YFSETQ. This chain's CDR3 is CASSLGTTNEKLFF. The CDR3, as DNA: TGCGCCAGCAGCTTGGGTACAACTAATGAAAAACTGTTTTTT. The variable domain in full, with the rest retrieved from reference TRBV5-1 and TRBJ1-4, is KAGVTQTPRYLIKTRGQQVTLSCSPISGHRSVSWYQQTPGQGLQFLFEYFSETQRNKGNFPGRFSGRQFSNSRSEMNVSTLELGDSALYLCASSLGTTNEKLFFGSGTQLSVL.

The rearrangement uses TRBV19 and TRBJ2-1; TRBD2 aligns across 16 bases. The V gene end was trimmed by 8 bases and the J gene end by 9 bases; junction bases not matched to a gene: 10. There are 16 residues in the CDR3. Germline CDR1 is LNHDA and CDR2 is SQIVND (reference sequence). CDR3 DNA sequence: TGTGCCAGTGGTGGGACTAGCGGGAGGGCGATGATTGAGCAGTTCTTC. Residues: CASGGTSGRAMIEQFF.

This clone came up once. The rearrangement uses TRBV13 and TRBJ2-2; D is possibly TRBD1 (6 bases). The CDR3 contains 15 residues. Trimming removed 5 bases at V and 7 bases at J, with 17 bases between. Germline-derived CDR1 and CDR2 are PRHDT and FYEKMQ (reference sequence). CDR3 region: CASSRGGRGDGELFF. Here the CDR3 DNA reads TGTGCCAGCAGCCGTGGAGGCAGGGGAGACGGGGAGCTGTTTTTT.

This chain connects TRBV4-3 to TRBJ2-7; 7 positions match TRBD1. From germline, CDR1 is LGHNA and CDR2 YSLEER. The CDR3 contains 14 residues. The J segment lost 7 bases and the V segment lost 4 bases, leaving 10 bases of the junction unmatched. The DNA of the CDR3 is TGCGCCAGCAGCCCTAGGACAGGAGACTTGGAGCAGTACTTC. Its translation is CASSPRTGDLEQYF.